This is a list of T cell receptor beta chains from one sample in a study of post-analysis software for immune sequencing data. TCRdb itself ran the PCR reads through MiXCR, one entry per CDR3 protein. The profile covers a few hundred thousand distinct CDR3 sequences, with less than 40% appearing a single time and 6% taken by the ten largest. Input material: blood. Source of these receptors: a girl aged 2-17 years with multiple sclerosis. The CDR3 runs from the conserved cysteine through the conserved F or W. The order of the fields is CDR3 protein, CDR3 DNA, D gene, clone size, V gene, J gene. A D gene is named only where the DNA matches it firmly. The size entry is marked missing in some rows and otherwise reads once, few, many or a size class.

CASSQSAKNIQYF	TGTGCCAGCAGCCAAAGTGCCAAAAACATTCAGTACTTC	.	.	TRBV3-1	TRBJ2-4
CASSQDSWTGRNQPQHF	TGCGCCAGCAGCCAAGATAGTTGGACAGGGAGAAATCAGCCCCAGCATTTT	TRBD1	.	TRBV4-1	TRBJ1-5
CASSTHGPPNEQYF	TGTGCCAGCAGCACCCATGGGCCCCCCAATGAGCAGTACTTC	.	once	TRBV21-1	TRBJ2-7
CASSTDRQAEKLFF	TGCGCCAGCAGCACGGACAGGCAGGCTGAAAAACTGTTTTTT	TRBD1	.	TRBV5-1	TRBJ1-4
CASSEVGLGTEAFF	TGTGCCAGCAGTGAAGTTGGACTCGGCACTGAAGCTTTCTTT	.	.	TRBV25-1	TRBJ1-1
CSARPRQGPYEQYF	TGCAGTGCTAGACCAAGACAGGGCCCCTACGAGCAGTACTTC	TRBD1	few	TRBV20-1	TRBJ2-7
CASSLNIRTDLSGRRDTQYF	TGCGCCAGCAGCTTGAATATACGAACTGATCTTAGCGGCCGTCGGGATACGCAGTATTTT	.	few	TRBV5-1	TRBJ2-3
CARSQDERGGQDTQYF	TGTGCCCGCAGCCAAGATGAGCGGGGGGGCCAAGATACGCAGTATTTT	TRBD2	.	TRBV4-2	TRBJ2-3
CASSPTGKINYGYTF	TGTGCCAGCAGTCCTACAGGGAAAATAAACTATGGCTACACCTTC	.	few	TRBV6-5	TRBJ1-2
CASSESPSRLIHEQYF	TGTGCCAGCAGTGAATCTCCCAGTCGACTAATTCACGAGCAGTACTTC	.	.	TRBV2	TRBJ2-7
CASSLRVTYEQYF	TGTGCCAGCAGCTTGCGAGTAACCTACGAGCAGTACTTC	.	few	TRBV11-2	TRBJ2-7
CSVGPFSTDTQYF	TGCAGTGTGGGGCCTTTTAGCACAGATACGCAGTATTTT	.	.	TRBV20-1	TRBJ2-3
CASSDGSYEQYF	TGCGCCAGCAGTGACGGTTCCTACGAGCAGTACTTC	.	few	TRBV10-2	TRBJ2-7
CASSLAQGTTGANVLTF	TGCGCCAGCAGCCTAGCACAGGGGACTACTGGGGCCAACGTCCTGACTTTC	.	.	TRBV5-1	TRBJ2-6
CSATGTSGGAGDTQYF	TGCAGTGCTACCGGGACTAGCGGGGGGGCCGGAGATACGCAGTATTTT	TRBD2	.	TRBV20-1	TRBJ2-3
CASSPRTGYTDTQYF	TGCGCCAGCAGCCCCCGGACAGGGTACACAGATACGCAGTATTTT	TRBD1	.	TRBV5-1	TRBJ2-3
CASSLAGQNYNEQYF	TGTGCCAGCAGCTTGGCGGGACAGAATTACAATGAGCAGTACTTC	TRBD1	.	TRBV5-5	TRBJ2-7
CASSVGAGYTF	TGCGCCAGCAGCGTAGGTGCGGGCTACACCTTC	.	.	TRBV5-1	TRBJ1-2
CASSEGIRTDTQYF	TGTGCCAGCAGTGAAGGGATACGCACAGATACGCAGTATTTT	.	.	TRBV2	TRBJ2-3
CASSLGYLAKNIQYF	TGTGCCAGCAGCTTAGGGTACCTAGCCAAAAACATTCAGTACTTC	.	.	TRBV7-8	TRBJ2-4
CSSHRGANTEAFF	TGCAGCTCACACCGAGGGGCGAACACTGAAGCTTTCTTT	.	few	TRBV29-1	TRBJ1-1
CASSLANWAGYEQYF	TGTGCCAGCAGCTTGGCCAACTGGGCAGGGTACGAGCAGTACTTC	.	.	TRBV5-5	TRBJ2-7
CSAEDRGDGYTF	TGCAGTGCCGAGGACAGGGGGGATGGCTACACCTTC	TRBD1	few	TRBV20-1	TRBJ1-2
CASRDGGITDTQYF	TGTGCCAGCAGGGACGGAGGCATCACAGATACGCAGTATTTT	.	.	TRBV7-9	TRBJ2-3
CASSLGPASPETQYF	TGTGCCAGCAGCTTGGGGCCCGCAAGTCCAGAGACCCAGTACTTC	.	.	TRBV5-5	TRBJ2-5
CASSKLPTSGRWPQHF	TGCGCCAGCAGCAAACTACCTACTTCTGGTAGGTGGCCCCAGCATTTT	.	few	TRBV4-1	TRBJ1-5
CASSQQDYNEQFF	TGTGCCAGCAGCCAACAAGACTACAATGAGCAGTTCTTC	.	few	TRBV3-1	TRBJ2-1
CSAIERETQYF	TGCAGTGCCATAGAAAGGGAGACCCAGTACTTC	.	.	TRBV20-1	TRBJ2-5
CSAASFVRDIIYEQYF	TGCAGCGCCGCGAGTTTCGTTAGGGACATCATATACGAGCAGTACTTC	.	many	TRBV29-1	TRBJ2-7
CASSLTTGTQGAMSEQYF	TGCGCCAGCAGCTTGACTACGGGGACCCAGGGGGCTATGAGCGAGCAGTACTTC	TRBD1	few	TRBV5-1	TRBJ2-7
CASSPITIYSSGANVLTF	TGTGCCAGCAGCCCCATTACTATTTACAGCTCTGGGGCCAACGTCCTGACTTTC	.	few	TRBV4-2	TRBJ2-6
CASSLDPWSAGANVLTF	TGCGCCAGCAGCTTGGATCCATGGAGCGCTGGGGCCAACGTCCTGACTTTC	.	.	TRBV5-1	TRBJ2-6
CASGWLERVYGYTF	TGTGCCAGCGGGTGGCTAGAGCGGGTTTATGGCTACACCTTC	.	.	TRBV7-3	TRBJ1-2
CSATSLNIQYF	TGCAGTGCTACCAGCCTAAACATTCAGTACTTC	.	few	TRBV20-1	TRBJ2-4
CASSRLAGADGELFF	TGTGCCAGCAGCAGACTAGCGGGGGCAGACGGGGAGCTGTTTTTT	TRBD2	.	TRBV6-1	TRBJ2-2
CASSARTDYNEQFF	TGTGCCAGCAGCGCGCGGACAGATTACAATGAGCAGTTCTTC	.	few	TRBV9	TRBJ2-1
CSAREGLTEAFF	TGCAGTGCTAGGGAGGGACTCACTGAAGCTTTCTTT	.	.	TRBV20-1	TRBJ1-1
CASSPARVLSNQPQHF	TGTGCCAGCAGTCCGGCCAGGGTTCTTAGCAATCAGCCCCAGCATTTT	.	.	TRBV28	TRBJ1-5
CASSYQTGGYGETQYF	TGTGCCAGCAGCTACCAGACAGGGGGCTATGGTGAGACCCAGTACTTC	TRBD1	.	TRBV7-9	TRBJ2-5
CAISESPQAEAFF	TGTGCCATCAGTGAGTCTCCGCAAGCAGAGGCTTTCTTT	.	.	TRBV10-3	TRBJ1-1
CAISTTTLLNYGYTF	TGTGCCATCAGTACGACAACCCTCCTTAACTATGGCTACACCTTC	.	few	TRBV10-3	TRBJ1-2
CASSRDRLTYEQYF	TGTGCCAGCAGCAGGGACAGGCTAACCTACGAGCAGTACTTC	TRBD1	few	TRBV6-1	TRBJ2-7